In this sample, the clone carrying this TCR beta chain turned up a few times. Its antigen remains unknown. The data were taken from a study of T cells after yellow fever vaccination. The V and J ends lost 2 bases and 11 bases, in that order; junction bases with no gene match: 11. The germline V gene has CDR1 LGHDT and CDR2 YNNKEL (reference sequence). The CDR3 consists of 15 residues. Conversion of TCR transcripts into cDNA relied on 5'RACE template switching, which added a universal primer site and UMIs. Each CDR3 protein is one row after TCRdb ran MiXCR on the 5' RACE reads. Of under 600,000 distinct CDR3 sequences listed, 20% to 25% are singletons. Study outcomes and limitations: Faster peaking, at day 5 versus 15, marked a secondary response that was weaker.

The V gene is TRBV3-1, the J gene TRBJ1-1; 10 bases line up with TRBD1. The receptor was isolated from a young man who received the YFV17D yellow fever vaccine. Sequencing was performed on PBMCs, taken roughly 20 days after the first yellow fever vaccination. DNA of the CDR3: TGTGCCAGCAGCCAACCGGGACAGGGGAGCCTCGGGGCTTTCTTT. Its protein product is CASSQPGQGSLGAFF.